A selection of T cell receptor beta chains follows, all from one sample in a study of blood T cell repertoires in COVID-19. Libraries were prepared by immunoSEQ multiplex PCR; TCRdb keeps only in-frame clonotypes and omits some of them. In the table there are a few hundred thousand clones, about 88% of which are singletons. Material: peripheral blood. These receptors were collected from a human donor in a cohort sampled during active COVID-19. Each CDR3 is given with its conserved first and last residue. Fields, in order: J gene, clone size, D gene, V gene, CDR3 DNA, CDR3 protein. The D gene is left open where the match is weak. The size entry is marked missing in some rows and otherwise reads once, few, many or a size class.

j_call: TRBJ2-7
clone_size: -
d_call: -
v_call: TRBV11-2
cdr3_nt: TGTGCCAGCAGCCTTGGGCGAGACCTTGGGGAGCAGTACTTC
cdr3_aa: CASSLGRDLGEQYF

j_call: TRBJ1-1
clone_size: few
d_call: -
v_call: TRBV21-1
cdr3_nt: TGTGCCAGCAGCCCGGGACAGGGAGACACTGAAGCTTTCTTT
cdr3_aa: CASSPGQGDTEAFF

j_call: TRBJ2-1
clone_size: -
d_call: -
v_call: TRBV19
cdr3_nt: TGTGCCAGTAGGCGGAAAGCACTCAAAACCCCTGCTAACTACAATGAGCAGTTCTTC
cdr3_aa: CASRRKALKTPANYNEQFF

j_call: TRBJ2-2
clone_size: -
d_call: -
v_call: TRBV6-6
cdr3_nt: TGTGCCAGCAGTTACGCGGGTTCCGGGGAGCTGTTTTTT
cdr3_aa: CASSYAGSGELFF

j_call: TRBJ2-2
clone_size: -
d_call: -
v_call: TRBV7-9
cdr3_nt: TGTGCCAGCAGCCGGGTGGTTTCCGGGGAGCTGTTTTTT
cdr3_aa: CASSRVVSGELFF

j_call: TRBJ1-5
clone_size: -
d_call: -
v_call: TRBV2
cdr3_nt: TGTGCCAGCAGTGAAACACGGGGAGGAAGCAATCAGCCCCAGCATTTT
cdr3_aa: CASSETRGGSNQPQHF

j_call: TRBJ2-5
clone_size: -
d_call: -
v_call: TRBV5-1
cdr3_nt: TGCGCCAGCAGCCCCTATTCCCAGGGAGGCGGAGAGACCCAGTACTTC
cdr3_aa: CASSPYSQGGGETQYF

j_call: TRBJ2-7
clone_size: few
d_call: TRBD1
v_call: TRBV27
cdr3_nt: TGTGCCAGCAGTTCTAAACAGGGGCTATTCTCCTACGAGCAGTACTTC
cdr3_aa: CASSSKQGLFSYEQYF

j_call: TRBJ2-1
clone_size: -
d_call: TRBD2
v_call: TRBV7-8
cdr3_nt: TGTGCCAGCAGCTTAGGGCTAGCGGGAGCCAGCTCCTACAATGAGCAGTTCTTC
cdr3_aa: CASSLGLAGASSYNEQFF

j_call: TRBJ2-1
clone_size: -
d_call: TRBD1
v_call: TRBV7-9
cdr3_nt: TGTGCCAGCAGCGGGACAGGGGTTAGTAATGAGCAGTTCTTC
cdr3_aa: CASSGTGVSNEQFF

j_call: TRBJ1-2
clone_size: -
d_call: TRBD1
v_call: TRBV5-1
cdr3_nt: TGCGCCAGCAGCTTGGGGGACAGCAACTATGGCTACACCTTC
cdr3_aa: CASSLGDSNYGYTF

j_call: TRBJ1-1
clone_size: -
d_call: -
v_call: TRBV5-1
cdr3_nt: TGCGCCAGCCTGACGGAGCCTCTTGAAGCTTTCTTT
cdr3_aa: CASLTEPLEAFF

j_call: TRBJ1-4
clone_size: -
d_call: -
v_call: TRBV6-5
cdr3_nt: TGTGCCAGCAGCGCCCCAGGGAATAATGAAAAACTGTTTTTT
cdr3_aa: CASSAPGNNEKLFF

j_call: TRBJ2-3
clone_size: -
d_call: TRBD2
v_call: TRBV5-1
cdr3_nt: TGCGCCAGCAGCCCAGGGCGAGCGGGGGACACAGATACGCAGTATTTT
cdr3_aa: CASSPGRAGDTDTQYF

j_call: TRBJ2-3
clone_size: -
d_call: TRBD2
v_call: TRBV5-4
cdr3_nt: TGTGCCAGCAGCCACCGGACTAGCGGGAGCTGGGCAGATACGCAGTATTTT
cdr3_aa: CASSHRTSGSWADTQYF

j_call: TRBJ2-5
clone_size: -
d_call: TRBD2
v_call: TRBV9
cdr3_nt: TGTGCCAGCAGCGTTGAAGGGGGACTAGCGGGATCGGAGACCCAGTACTTC
cdr3_aa: CASSVEGGLAGSETQYF

j_call: TRBJ2-5
clone_size: -
d_call: -
v_call: TRBV21-1
cdr3_nt: TGTGCCAGCAGCAAAGTTGACAGACCCTCGGGGACCCAGTACTTC
cdr3_aa: CASSKVDRPSGTQYF

j_call: TRBJ2-1
clone_size: -
d_call: TRBD2
v_call: TRBV28
cdr3_nt: TGTGCCAGCAGTTTGGGACTAGCGGGAGGTTTCAGGAATGAGCAGTTCTTC
cdr3_aa: CASSLGLAGGFRNEQFF

j_call: TRBJ1-2
clone_size: -
d_call: TRBD1
v_call: TRBV7-8
cdr3_nt: TGTGCCAGCAGTTTCGACAGGGGGGTGCATGGCTACACCTTC
cdr3_aa: CASSFDRGVHGYTF

j_call: TRBJ2-3
clone_size: -
d_call: -
v_call: TRBV9
cdr3_nt: TGTGCCAGCAGCGTAGCGCCAGACACAGATACGCAGTATTTT
cdr3_aa: CASSVAPDTDTQYF

j_call: TRBJ1-2
clone_size: -
d_call: -
v_call: TRBV6-5
cdr3_nt: TGTGCCAGCAGTTACTTCCCCAGGGATGGCTACACCTTC
cdr3_aa: CASSYFPRDGYTF

j_call: TRBJ2-7
clone_size: -
d_call: -
v_call: TRBV27
cdr3_nt: TGTGCCAGCCGTAGTCTCTCCTACGAGCAGTACTTC
cdr3_aa: CASRSLSYEQYF

j_call: TRBJ2-7
clone_size: -
d_call: -
v_call: TRBV19
cdr3_nt: TGTGCCAGTAGTCTAAGGACAGACGCCTACGAGCAGTACTTC
cdr3_aa: CASSLRTDAYEQYF

j_call: TRBJ1-1
clone_size: -
d_call: TRBD1
v_call: TRBV28
cdr3_nt: TGTGCCAGCAGTTCCGGGGACGAGGGGGCACCGTTCGCTTTCTTT
cdr3_aa: CASSSGDEGAPFAFF

j_call: TRBJ2-7
clone_size: -
d_call: TRBD1
v_call: TRBV19
cdr3_nt: TGTGCCAGTAGTATAGTCACCGGGACAGGGACCTACGAGCAGTACTTC
cdr3_aa: CASSIVTGTGTYEQYF

j_call: TRBJ1-4
clone_size: -
d_call: TRBD1
v_call: TRBV7-9
cdr3_nt: TGTGCCAGCAGCCAAAACAGGGGGAATTCGGCTAATGAAAAACTGTTTTTT
cdr3_aa: CASSQNRGNSANEKLFF

j_call: TRBJ1-5
clone_size: -
d_call: TRBD1
v_call: TRBV28
cdr3_nt: TGTGCCAGCAGTTTGGACAGGGAGGGAGTACTTTATAGCAATCAGCCCCAGCATTTT
cdr3_aa: CASSLDREGVLYSNQPQHF

j_call: TRBJ1-4
clone_size: -
d_call: -
v_call: TRBV27
cdr3_nt: TGTGCCAGCAGTTTGGGGGGAGAGAATGAAAAACTGTTTTTT
cdr3_aa: CASSLGGENEKLFF

j_call: TRBJ1-2
clone_size: -
d_call: -
v_call: TRBV29-1
cdr3_nt: TGCAGCGCATGGGACATTTCCAACTATGGCTACACCTTC
cdr3_aa: CSAWDISNYGYTF

j_call: TRBJ1-4
clone_size: -
d_call: -
v_call: TRBV7-3
cdr3_nt: TGTGCCAGCAGCTTTCGGCAGGGTGACGAAAAACTGTTTTTT
cdr3_aa: CASSFRQGDEKLFF

j_call: TRBJ2-7
clone_size: -
d_call: TRBD1
v_call: TRBV7-8
cdr3_nt: TGTGCCAGCAGCCAGGGACAGGGTCCCTACGAGCAGTACTTC
cdr3_aa: CASSQGQGPYEQYF

j_call: TRBJ2-1
clone_size: many
d_call: TRBD2
v_call: TRBV6-5
cdr3_nt: TGTGCCAGCAGAGATCTAGCGGGAGGGGACAATGAGCAGTTCTTC
cdr3_aa: CASRDLAGGDNEQFF